The present entry profiles one TCR beta chain with its context. Exposed participants encountered a COVID-19 case during the 2 weeks preceding study entry. Original methodology: Reference gene primers were amplified, and this amplification served to estimate nucleated cell counts. Measured with immunoSEQ multiplex PCR; TCRdb has only the in-frame clones, and not every one. The V and J calls and clone size come from that table; D and trimming were worked out from the DNA. This repertoire shows more than 250,000 clones, approximately 82% found once; its top ten account for over 4%. This entry is derived from a study of blood T cell repertoires in COVID-19. About the study: Sample material is recorded as cDNA or gDNA derived from T cells, B-cell-depleted T cells, or PBMCs.

V gave up 4 bases and J gave up 0 bases; unmatched junction bases: 7. The CDR3 has 17 amino acids. Looked up from germline, CDR1 is ENHRY and CDR2 is SYGVKD. The sequence came from a man aged 35-49 years who had been exposed to COVID-19. Sequenced input: PBMCs or T cells enriched from blood (not recorded which). This rearrangement joins TRBV10-3 to TRBJ2-2, with TRBD2 matching over 8 bases. CDR3 residues: CAISGYSSGSNTGELFF. Here the CDR3 DNA reads TGTGCCATCAGTGGTTACTCTAGCGGGTCGAACACCGGGGAGCTGTTTTTT.